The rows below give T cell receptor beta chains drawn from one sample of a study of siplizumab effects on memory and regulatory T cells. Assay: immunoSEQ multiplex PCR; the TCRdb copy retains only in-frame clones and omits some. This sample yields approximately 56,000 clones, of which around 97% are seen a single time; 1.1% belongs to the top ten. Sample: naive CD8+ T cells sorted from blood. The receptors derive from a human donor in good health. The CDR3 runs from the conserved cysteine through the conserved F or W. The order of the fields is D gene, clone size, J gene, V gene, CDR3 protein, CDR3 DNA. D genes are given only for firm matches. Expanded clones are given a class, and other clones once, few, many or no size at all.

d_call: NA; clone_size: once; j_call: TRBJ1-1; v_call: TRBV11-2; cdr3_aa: CASSFVEGDTEAFF; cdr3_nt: TGTGCCAGCAGCTTCGTAGAGGGGGACACTGAAGCTTTCTTT
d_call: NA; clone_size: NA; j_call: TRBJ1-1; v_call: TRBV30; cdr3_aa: CAWSVAVNTEAFF; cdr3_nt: TGTGCCTGGAGTGTGGCGGTGAACACTGAAGCTTTCTTT
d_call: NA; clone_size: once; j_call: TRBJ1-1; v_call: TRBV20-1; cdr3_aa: CRAKTGTEAFF; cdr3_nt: TGCAGGGCAAAAACAGGGACTGAAGCTTTCTTT
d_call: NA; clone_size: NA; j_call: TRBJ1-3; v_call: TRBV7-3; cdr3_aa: CASSQSGGNTIYF; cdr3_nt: TGTGCCAGCAGCCAGTCAGGTGGAAACACCATATATTTT
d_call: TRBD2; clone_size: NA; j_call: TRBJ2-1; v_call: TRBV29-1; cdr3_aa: CSVEWREGYNEQFF; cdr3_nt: TGCAGCGTTGAGTGGCGGGAGGGCTACAATGAGCAGTTCTTC
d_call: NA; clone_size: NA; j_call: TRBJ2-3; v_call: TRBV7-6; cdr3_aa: CASSLAEDTQYF; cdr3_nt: TGTGCCAGCAGCTTAGCGGAAGATACGCAGTATTTT
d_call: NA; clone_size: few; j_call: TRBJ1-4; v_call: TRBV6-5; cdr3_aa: CASSYSAATNEKLFF; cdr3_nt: TGTGCCAGCAGTTACTCGGCAGCAACTAATGAAAAACTGTTTTTT
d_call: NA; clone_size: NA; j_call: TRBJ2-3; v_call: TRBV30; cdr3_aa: CAWSMAGRSTDTQYF; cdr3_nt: TGTGCCTGGAGTATGGCAGGTCGGAGCACAGATACGCAGTATTTT
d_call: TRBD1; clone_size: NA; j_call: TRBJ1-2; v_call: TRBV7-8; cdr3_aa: CASSPSGSGGPYGYTF; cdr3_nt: TGTGCCAGCAGCCCTTCTGGGTCAGGGGGCCCATATGGCTACACCTTC
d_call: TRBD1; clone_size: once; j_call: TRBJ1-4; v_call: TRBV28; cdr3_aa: CASSGGTGGEKLFF; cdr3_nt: TGTGCCAGCAGTGGCGGGACAGGGGGTGAAAAACTGTTTTTT
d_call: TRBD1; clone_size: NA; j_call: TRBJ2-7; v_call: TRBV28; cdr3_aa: CASSWDSPNEQYF; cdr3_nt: TGTGCCAGCAGTTGGGACAGCCCCAACGAGCAGTACTTC
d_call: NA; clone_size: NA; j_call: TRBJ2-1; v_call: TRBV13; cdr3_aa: CASSLRGPSGEQFF; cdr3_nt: TGTGCCAGCAGCTTACGGGGACCCTCCGGTGAGCAGTTCTTC
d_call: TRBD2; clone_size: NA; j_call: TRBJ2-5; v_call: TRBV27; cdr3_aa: CASSPGLAGGETQYF; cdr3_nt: TGTGCCAGCAGCCCGGGACTAGCGGGAGGGGAGACCCAGTACTTC
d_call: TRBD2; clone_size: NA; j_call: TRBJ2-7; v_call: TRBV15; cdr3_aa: CATSRTSGIYEQYF; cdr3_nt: TGTGCCACCAGCCGGACTAGCGGGATCTACGAGCAGTACTTC
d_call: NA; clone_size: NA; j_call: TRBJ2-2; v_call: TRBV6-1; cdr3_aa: CASSEADLAGGELFF; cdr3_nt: TGTGCCAGCAGTGAGGCGGATCTGGCCGGCGGGGAGCTGTTTTTT
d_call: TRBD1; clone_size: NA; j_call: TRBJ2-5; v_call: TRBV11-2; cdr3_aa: CASSSDRVQETQYF; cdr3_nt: TGTGCCAGCAGCTCAGACAGGGTCCAAGAGACCCAGTACTTC
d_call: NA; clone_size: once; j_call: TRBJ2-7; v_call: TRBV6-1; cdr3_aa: CASSFHEQYF; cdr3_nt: TGTGCCAGCTCTTTCCACGAGCAGTACTTC
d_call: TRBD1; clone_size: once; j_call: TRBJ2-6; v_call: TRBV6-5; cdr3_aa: CASSYLGGAGANVLTF; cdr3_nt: TGTGCCAGCAGTTACCTAGGGGGCGCTGGGGCCAACGTCCTGACTTTC
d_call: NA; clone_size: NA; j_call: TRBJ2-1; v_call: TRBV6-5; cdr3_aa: CASTSQDRSNEQFF; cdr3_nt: TGTGCCAGCACCTCCCAAGACAGGAGTAATGAGCAGTTCTTC
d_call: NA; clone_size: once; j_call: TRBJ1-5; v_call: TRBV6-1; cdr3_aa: CASSEWTVNQPQHF; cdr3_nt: TGTGCCAGCAGTGAATGGACAGTCAATCAGCCCCAGCATTTT
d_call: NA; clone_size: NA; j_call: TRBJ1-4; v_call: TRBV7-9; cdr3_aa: CASKPGRQDVDNEKLFF; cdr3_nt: TGTGCCAGCAAGCCGGGCCGGCAGGACGTTGATAATGAAAAACTGTTTTTT
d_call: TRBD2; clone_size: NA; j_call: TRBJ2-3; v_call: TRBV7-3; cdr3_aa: CASSLLAGGPADTQYF; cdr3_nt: TGTGCCAGCAGCTTACTAGCGGGAGGGCCTGCAGATACGCAGTATTTT
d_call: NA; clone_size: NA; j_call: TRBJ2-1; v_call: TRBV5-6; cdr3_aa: CASSLRVTYNEQFF; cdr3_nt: TGTGCCAGCAGCTTACGGGTCACATACAATGAGCAGTTCTTC
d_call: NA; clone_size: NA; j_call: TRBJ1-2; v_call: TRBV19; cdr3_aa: CASSIGRNYGYTF; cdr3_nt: TGTGCCAGTAGTATAGGAAGAAACTATGGCTACACCTTC
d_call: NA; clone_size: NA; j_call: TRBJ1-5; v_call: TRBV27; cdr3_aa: CASRDGGGNQPQHF; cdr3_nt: TGTGCCAGCAGAGATGGAGGGGGCAATCAGCCCCAGCATTTT
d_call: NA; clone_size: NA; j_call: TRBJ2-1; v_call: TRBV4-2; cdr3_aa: CASSHAGTMDGDAYNEQFF; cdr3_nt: TGTGCCAGCAGCCATGCCGGGACCATGGACGGAGACGCCTACAATGAGCAGTTCTTC
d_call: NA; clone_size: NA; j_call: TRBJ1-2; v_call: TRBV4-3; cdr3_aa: CASSHGANYGYTF; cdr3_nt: TGCGCCAGCAGCCACGGGGCTAACTATGGCTACACCTTC
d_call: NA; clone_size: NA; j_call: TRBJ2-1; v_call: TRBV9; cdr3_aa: CASSVDPLGRGFF; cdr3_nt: TGTGCCAGCAGCGTAGACCCCTTAGGGCGGGGGTTCTTC
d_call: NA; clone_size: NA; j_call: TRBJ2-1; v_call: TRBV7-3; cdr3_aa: CASSRNAGRGNEQFF; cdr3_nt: TGTGCCAGCAGTCGAAACGCGGGAAGGGGCAATGAGCAGTTCTTC
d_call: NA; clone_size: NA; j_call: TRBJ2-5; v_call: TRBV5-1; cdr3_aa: CASSRWAQETQYF; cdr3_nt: TGCGCCAGCAGCCGGTGGGCCCAAGAGACCCAGTACTTC
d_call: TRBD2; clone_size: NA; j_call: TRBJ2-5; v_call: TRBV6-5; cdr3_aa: CASSYLASGRETQYF; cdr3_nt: TGTGCCAGCAGTTATCTGGCTAGCGGGAGGGAGACCCAGTACTTC
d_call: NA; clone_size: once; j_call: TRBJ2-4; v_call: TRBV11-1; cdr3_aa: CASSLAGPGNIQYF; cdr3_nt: TGTGCCAGCAGCTTAGCAGGGCCGGGGAACATTCAGTACTTC